This TCR beta chain derives from a study of T cells in localized non-small cell lung cancer. Clones were read by immunoSEQ multiplex PCR, and TCRdb kept only the in-frame ones, dropping some. This table holds around 15,000 clones, around 83% found once. V lost 4 bases and J 3 bases, leaving 14 bases between the germline ends. Germline lookup yields CDR1 SGHTS and CDR2 YDEGEE. This CDR3 has 15 residues. The TCR was taken from a male donor aged 60 or older with stage I lung adenocarcinoma. The V and J genes are TRBV5-8 and TRBJ1-5, with a possible D match to TRBD1 (6 bases). The specimen was peripheral blood, collected before any cancer treatment. As DNA, the CDR3 is TGTGCCAGCAGCCGGGAGGGGGGAACCAATCAGCCCCAGCATTTT. Its translation is CASSREGGTNQPQHF.